This entry lists 28 T cell receptor beta chains sequenced from one sample in a study of T cell responses to AZD1222 COVID-19 vaccine (dated by TCRdb to the early 2020s). The library relied on the immunoSEQ multiplex PCR assay. Not all clones reach the TCRdb copy of this immuneACCESS table, which keeps in-frame sequences only. Checked studies attribute under half of the gap to unresolved V genes and leave the rest unexplained. In all, the sample holds some 140,000 clones, and roughly 86% of those were seen once. Roughly 5.7% of the sample is taken by the ten largest. The time point label, read with the paper, signifies: about 28 days (+/-7) after the second vaccine dose. The material was peripheral blood, obtained 28 days after the second AZD1222 dose. These TCRs come from an adult who received the AZD1222 COVID-19 vaccine.

The chain links TRBV5-1 to TRBJ2-7; D might be TRBD1 (5 bases). The germline CDR1 and CDR2 sequences are SGHRS and YFSETQ. The V gene lost 0 bases and the J gene lost 3 bases, with 10 bases spanning the gap. The CDR3 has 14 amino acids. DNA of the CDR3: TGCGCCAGCAGCTTGGAACAGGCCCTCTACGAGCAGTACTTC. It specifies CASSLEQALYEQYF. Combining the CDR3 with reference TRBV5-1 and TRBJ2-7 gives the whole variable domain KAGVTQTPRYLIKTRGQQVTLSCSPISGHRSVSWYQQTPGQGLQFLFEYFSETQRNKGNFPGRFSGRQFSNSRSEMNVSTLELGDSALYLCASSLEQALYEQYFGPGTRLTVT.

V and J are TRBV24-1 and TRBJ1-1; D possibly corresponds to TRBD1 (6 bases). V shed 5 bases and J shed 5 bases, with 14 bases lying between them. CDR1 and CDR2 from the germline V gene are KGHDR and SFDVKD. The CDR3 spans 14 residues. CDR3 sequence (DNA): TGTGCCACCAGTGCAACAGGGAGAGGTACTGAAGCTTTCTTT. Translating it yields CATSATGRGTEAFF.

A few counts support this clone. V and J are TRBV6-5 and TRBJ1-2; the match to TRBD1 covers 8 bases. Germline V gives CDR1 MNHEY, CDR2 SVGAGI. The V and J ends lost 2 bases and 2 bases, in that order; junction bases with no gene match: 7. The CDR3 is made up of 16 amino acids. The CDR3 reads CASSYIRTGGNYGYTF. The CDR3 nucleotides are TGTGCCAGCAGTTACATTCGTACAGGGGGAAACTATGGCTACACCTTC.

V and J are TRBV21-1 and TRBJ1-1; the table assigns TRBD1, which was not confirmed against the DNA. TRBV21-1 is shown as a pseudogene. The CDR3 is 16 amino acids. Written as DNA, the CDR3 is TGTGCCAGCAGCAAGGGGACAGGGGGCTTGGACACTGAAGCTTTCTTT. This sequence encodes CASSKGTGGLDTEAFF.

This sequence joins TRBV19 and TRBJ1-1, with 10 bases fitting TRBD1. Germline V CDR1 and CDR2: LNHDA, SQIVND (reference sequence). After removal of 5 bases from V and 3 bases from J, the junction contained 6 bases not matched to a gene. This CDR3 comprises 15 residues. CDR3 bases: TGTGCCAGTAGTCCCCGCGGGACAGGGGACACTGAAGCTTTCTTT. This sequence encodes CASSPRGTGDTEAFF.

There are a few counts of this clone. The chain is built from TRBV5-1 and TRBJ2-2, with D unclear. The germline V gene encodes CDR1 SGHRS and CDR2 YFSETQ. V was cut by 0 bases and J by 1 base, with 4 bases left in between. This CDR3 has 14 amino acids. The CDR3 DNA sequence: TGCGCCAGCAGCTTGGCCCGGAACACCGGGGAGCTGTTTTTT. Translating it yields CASSLARNTGELFF.

V is TRBV10-3 and J is TRBJ2-7; D is possibly TRBD1 or TRBD2 (5 bases each). This CDR3 is built from 12 residues. Trimming cost V 8 bases and J 2 bases, with 10 bases left between them. Germline CDR1 is ENHRY and CDR2 is SYGVKD. The chain's CDR3 is CAIGDRAYEQYF. DNA of the CDR3: TGTGCCATCGGGGACCGTGCCTACGAGCAGTACTTC.

The chain links TRBV10-2 to TRBJ2-5; 10 nucleotides agree with TRBD1. This CDR3 spans 15 amino acids. Germline V lookup: CDR1 WSHSY, CDR2 SAAADI. The V segment lost 3 bases and the J segment 4 bases; nucleotides outside the gene matches: 5. The CDR3 protein is CASSDLGTGVETQYF. The CDR3 coding sequence is TGCGCCAGCAGTGATCTCGGGACAGGGGTAGAGACCCAGTACTTC.

This clone appeared once. The chain has TRBV19 and TRBJ2-1; D unresolved. In germline, CDR1 is LNHDA, CDR2 SQIVND (reference sequence). This CDR3 has 14 residues. Trimming shortened V by 10 bases and J by 0 bases, and 13 bases separated the two germline ends. The CDR3 here is CATDSGDSYNEQFF. CDR3 in DNA: TGTGCCACCGACTCTGGGGACTCCTACAATGAGCAGTTCTTC.

A single count supports this clone. The rearrangement links TRBV15 to TRBJ1-1, with no clear D. Per germline, CDR1 LNHNV and CDR2 YYDKDF (reference sequence). Trimming took 5 bases from V and 0 from J, leaving 7 bases between them. This CDR3 has 13 amino acids. Here the CDR3 DNA reads TGTGCCACCAGCTGGACCTTGAACACTGAAGCTTTCTTT. Residues: CATSWTLNTEAFF.

This clone was picked up one time. The chain combines TRBV5-6 with TRBJ2-1; tentatively, D is TRBD2 (5 bases). In germline, CDR1 is SGHDT, CDR2 YYEEEE. V lost 5 bases to trimming and J lost 0 bases, with 9 bases between them. CDR3 length: 14 residues. CDR3: CASRFGSSYNEQFF. CDR3 DNA: TGTGCCAGCAGATTTGGGAGCTCCTACAATGAGCAGTTCTTC.

The chain links TRBV28 to TRBJ1-2; the D gene is possibly TRBD1 (5 bases). Trimming took off 7 bases at V and 2 bases at J, with 17 bases between the two ends. CDR3 size: 15 residues. Germline lookup yields CDR1 MDHEN and CDR2 SYDVKM. In DNA form, the CDR3 reads TGTGCCAGCATTCAAGCAGGGTCGGCGAACTATGGCTACACCTTC. This translates into CASIQAGSANYGYTF.

J is TRBJ1-6 and V is TRBV6-2 or TRBV6-3; D is unclear. The CDR3 has 11 residues. Trimming removed 4 bases from V and 13 bases from J, with 8 bases in between. CDR1 is MNHEY and CDR2 is SVGEGT in the germline V gene. The CDR3 loop is CASSSSSPLHF. The CDR3 coding sequence is TGTGCCAGCAGTTCTTCCTCGCCCCTCCACTTT.

The V call is TRBV5-1, the J call TRBJ2-2; D is undetermined. CDR1 is SGHRS, CDR2 YFSETQ, per germline. The CDR3 sequence is 13 residues long. The V gene lost 0 bases and the J gene lost 5 bases, with 5 bases spanning the gap. CDR3 nucleotide sequence: TGCGCCAGCAGCTTGGTGGGGACCGGGGAGCTGTTTTTT. Residues: CASSLVGTGELFF.

This chain joins TRBV6-2 or TRBV6-3 and TRBJ2-7; D remains unclear. V dropped 5 bases and J dropped 1 base, with 15 bases sitting between them. Germline lookup yields CDR1 MNHEY and CDR2 SVGEGT. The CDR3 has 15 amino acids. CDR3: CASSLPRSISYEQYF. CDR3 in DNA: TGTGCCAGCAGTCTCCCTAGAAGTATATCCTACGAGCAGTACTTC.

The rearrangement uses TRBV6-1 and TRBJ1-1, with D unresolved. Trimming removed 3 bases from V and 6 bases from J, with 8 bases in between. CDR1 and CDR2 (germline): MNHNS, SASEGT. CDR3 length: 12 residues. The CDR3 DNA reads as TGTGCCAGCAGTGATTTCAGGCCTGAAGCTTTCTTT. Protein product: CASSDFRPEAFF.

The CDR3, as DNA: TGTGCCAGCAGCCAAGTCGGACAGACTTTTCACGGCTACACCTTC. Its translation is CASSQVGQTFHGYTF. This chain links TRBV4-2 with TRBJ1-2; possible D gene TRBD1, 6 bases. Germline V CDR1 and CDR2: LGHNA, YNFKEQ. The germline V and J ends were trimmed by 1 base and 8 bases, with 17 bases remaining between them. The CDR3 covers 15 residues.

This clone was found many times. V gene TRBV6-4 combines with J gene TRBJ2-3; TRBD2 matches at 14 bases. J was trimmed by 5 bases and V by 3 bases; bases with no gene match: 4. CDR1 and CDR2 (germline): MRHNA, SNTAGT. The CDR3 spans 16 residues. The CDR3 protein is CASSEGLAGDIDTQYF. The CDR3 DNA reads as TGTGCCAGCAGTGAGGGACTAGCGGGAGATATAGATACGCAGTATTTT.

The gene calls are TRBV7-9 and TRBJ1-1; possibly TRBD1 for D (6 bases). The CDR3 is 15 residues long. V gave up 4 bases and J gave up 3 bases, with 15 bases separating them. CDR1 is SEHNR, CDR2 FQNEAQ, per germline (reference sequence). The CDR3 coding sequence is TGTGCCAGCAGCTGGGGGGCGTCTAGGGACACTGAAGCTTTCTTT. Its protein product is CASSWGASRDTEAFF.

The chain joins TRBV7-8 to TRBJ2-4; 11 bases line up with TRBD2. The CDR3 has 15 residues. V lost 6 bases, J lost 8 bases, and 9 bases stayed unmatched. The V gene's germline CDR1 is SGHVS and CDR2 FQNEAQ. The CDR3 here is CASSRDIAGGDIQYF. The CDR3 nucleotides read TGTGCCAGCAGTCGAGATATAGCGGGGGGGGACATTCAGTACTTC.

This chain uses TRBV10-3 with TRBJ1-1; 9 nucleotides agree with TRBD1. Germline assignment: CDR1 ENHRY and CDR2 SYGVKD. With 0 bases clipped from V and 5 bases from J, the junction kept 4 bases outside the gene matches. The CDR3 spans 15 residues. The CDR3: CAISESGQGGTEAFF. Here the CDR3 DNA reads TGTGCCATCAGTGAGTCGGGACAGGGTGGGACTGAAGCTTTCTTT.

The chain carries TRBV9 and TRBJ2-6, with D possibly being TRBD1 (6 bases). Germline CDR1 is SGDLS and CDR2 is YYNGEE. This CDR3 has 15 residues. Trimming left V 3 bases short and J 2 bases short, with 9 bases between. Here the CDR3 DNA reads TGTGCCAGCAGCGCCTCAGGGGCTGGGGCCAACGTCCTGACTTTC. Translated, it gives CASSASGAGANVLTF.

This clone appeared once. The chain recombines TRBV3-1 (or the pseudogene TRBV3-2) with TRBJ1-4; D remains unclear. CDR3 size: 16 residues. Per the germline V gene, CDR1 is LGHDT and CDR2 is YNNKEL (reference sequence). With 1 base removed from V and 7 bases from J, the gap between germline ends came to 16 bases. CDR3 residues: CASSQGRHSGSEKLFF. The DNA for the CDR3 is TGTGCCAGCAGCCAAGGAAGGCACTCGGGGAGTGAAAAACTGTTTTTT.

The chain joins TRBV9 to TRBJ2-2; D is possibly TRBD2 (6 bases). Trimming cost V 5 bases and J 1 base, with 6 bases left between them. CDR1 and CDR2 (germline): SGDLS, YYNGEE. This CDR3 spans 13 amino acids. The CDR3 nucleotides read TGTGCCAGCAGGGAGGGGAACACCGGGGAGCTGTTTTTT. Translating gives CASREGNTGELFF.

V usage is TRBV4-1 and J usage is TRBJ1-2; perhaps TRBD1 as D (5 bases). The germline V gene encodes CDR1 MGHRA and CDR2 YSYEKL. The length of the CDR3 is 15 residues. Trimming pared 1 base from V and 4 bases from J, leaving 13 bases between. The CDR3 bases are TGCGCCAGCAGCCAAGTAGCCAGGGCGAGCTATGGCTACACCTTC. Encoded protein: CASSQVARASYGYTF.

This sequence joins TRBV5-8 and TRBJ2-1, with 11 positions matching TRBD1. Per the germline V gene, CDR1 is SGHTS and CDR2 is YDEGEE. The V segment lost 6 bases and the J segment 8 bases; nucleotides outside the gene matches: 10. The CDR3 has 15 amino acids. The CDR3 DNA is TGTGCCAGCAAAAATCCGGGACAGGGGGGCGATGAGCAGTTCTTC. Translation gives CASKNPGQGGDEQFF.

As DNA, the CDR3 is TGTGCCAGCATAGGGGGAGACAGGGTTTATAATTCACCCCTCCACTTT. This gives the protein CASIGGDRVYNSPLHF. This chain links TRBV28 with TRBJ1-6, with TRBD1 matching over 7 bases. V lost 7 bases to trimming and J lost 4 bases; unmatched junction nucleotides: 10. From germline, CDR1 is MDHEN and CDR2 SYDVKM. This CDR3 comprises 16 residues.

This chain links TRBV27 with TRBJ1-2, with D perhaps matching TRBD1 (6 bases). Trimming shortened V by 6 bases and J by 4 bases, and 18 bases separated the two germline ends. Germline V gene lookup returns CDR1 MNHEY and CDR2 SMNVEV (reference sequence). The CDR3 extends over 15 amino acids. CDR3 sequence: CASRPRDTASYGYTF. The CDR3 DNA reads as TGTGCCAGCAGACCGCGGGACACTGCTAGCTATGGCTACACCTTC.